The present T cell receptor beta chain was sequenced within a study of cytomegalovirus exposure and HLA in healthy donors (dated by TCRdb to between 2016 and 2019). As for the study more broadly: An earlier analysis of 550 to 700 of the donors reported roughly 270 Gb of sequence data and some 120 million unique TCR beta sequences from around 200 million T cells. Of the 300 to 400 genotyped donors, 65% to 90% fell in the genetic ancestry cluster associated with self-reported Caucasian donors. A later analysis re-examined previously published TCR beta repertoires from roughly 650 donors and added high-resolution HLA genotyping to investigate patterns of TCR occurrence. Among about 390 genotyped donors of the cohort, an average of about 240,000 unique TCR beta nucleotide sequences were sequenced per donor, around 20% of them non-productive. Genome-wide SNP genotypes for about 65% of the 666 donors were used in a later genetic analysis, which treated that subset as a discovery cohort. The later analysis used no new phenotypic data to find candidate immune exposures, relying instead on TCR beta sequences and their occurrence across donors. To decide whether each TCR beta V gene segment behaved as functional or pseudogenic, an earlier analysis of over 500 of the donors relied on high-throughput TCR beta sequencing. All discovery cohort repertoires had been generated using a single sequencing platform. An early release that covered some 630 HLA-typed donors contained approximately 300 gigabases of sequencing data and 85 million to 100 million unique TCR sequences. Several DR-DQ haplotypes were treated as single units for association and clustering because of strong linkage in the cohort. Typing coverage differed by locus: A, B, C, DRB1 and DQB1 were typed in roughly 620-630 donors, DQA1 in 500 to 550, DPA1 in around 600, and DPB1 in roughly 470. The study combined high-throughput TCR immunosequencing, statistical association of individual TCRs with disease status, and machine learning to predict cytomegalovirus infection status. Both class I and class II loci were covered by HLA typing, at four-digit resolution. In addition to the first cohort of around 670 subjects, a separate validation cohort of approximately 130 different subjects was used. Using immunosequencing, the study profiled T cell repertoires from 666 subjects and related those repertoires to cytomegalovirus serostatus. Alongside the repertoire data, information on donor age, sex, ethnicity and CMV serostatus was compiled. The study aimed to test whether signatures of past pathogen exposure could be identified by cataloging public T cell receptors. What the authors observed across the whole study: Broadly in line with IMGT annotations, most TCR beta V segments showed up in productive rearrangements about 87% or about 30% of the time in an earlier analysis of roughly 590 of the donors. Some IMGT-functional V segments, including TRBV6-2 and TRBV6-3, could not be told apart with the 87-base-pair reads, so those segments were excluded. In a later analysis, HLA-associated TCR beta chains showed more clonal expansion and lower generation probabilities than non-associated chains that were equally common. Assigning TCR associations to individual alleles was difficult when HLA alleles, especially DR and DQ, strongly co-occurred. According to a later analysis, parvovirus B19, influenza, CMV and Epstein-Barr virus appeared linked to several top co-occurrence clusters. For the cohort, immune exposure information was limited to CMV serostatus. Linkage disequilibrium might explain the correlated functional status among segregating V segments, but an unknown experimental factor could not be excluded. Because counts were too low, more than 15 rarely observed V segments, including chromosome 9 orphons, were excluded from the earlier analysis of several hundred of the donors. In both the original and validation cohorts, the classifier was reported to diagnose cytomegalovirus status with high specificity and sensitivity. The study gave a list of about 160 TCR beta chains associated with cytomegalovirus. According to the authors, the approach could potentially be generalized to other disease states and immunological phenotypes. Most TCR sequences were observed very rarely across donors, whereas some public TCRs were present in many individuals. The sequencing pipeline was judged likely to have produced a cluster of highly shared sequence variants as a technical artifact. A later genetic analysis associated a missense DCLRE1C variant with V-gene and J-gene trimming of TCR beta chains, and an independent cohort replicated the association. Sequencing depth was assumed to be roughly uniform across donors in the presence/absence analyses, though that assumption may not hold. A further reported finding was that TCR beta sequences accurately predicted the HLA-A and HLA-B alleles for most subjects in the first cohort. A later genetic analysis reported fewer N-insertions in productive TCRs among donors in an Asian-associated ancestry cluster than the roughly 620-donor mean. Most CMV-associated TCR beta chains appeared to be HLA-restricted in a later analysis, and the HLA associations seemed to be driven largely by CMV exposure. In this cohort, only TCR beta chains were sequenced, and detectable features were limited by the absence of alpha or paired-chain data. Because some donors lacked HLA typing at each locus, the association tests relied only on the typed subset. A few of the identified cytomegalovirus-associated TCR beta chains were confirmed in vitro to be specific for cytomegalovirus antigens. In a later analysis, 15,000 to 20,000 TCR beta sequences were associated with specific HLA alleles at a false discovery rate of 0.05. In a later analysis, the rate of TCR association differed among HLA loci, with DRB1 alleles having the most associated TCRs and HLA-C alleles having the fewest.

The germline V gene (reference sequence) yields MNHNY for CDR1 and SVGAGI for CDR2. Measured from the cysteine to the phenylalanine, the CDR3 is 14 residues long. The retained sequence is limited to the CDR3, 42 bases, with the frame set at the first base. The germline V end is reduced by 4 bases and the J end by 4 bases; junction bases left unmatched: 3. The cohort comprised some 700 healthy bone marrow donors. At the time of sampling, every cohort member was nominally healthy, though immune exposures that went unrecorded were likely present. The donor tested CMV seropositive, placing the donor among the 289 seropositive members of the cohort. A peripheral blood sample was collected from each donor, and TCR beta sequencing was performed on peripheral blood mononuclear cells. Genomic DNA extraction from the blood cell samples was performed with the Qiagen DNeasy Blood Extraction Kit. The library was obtained by the immunoSEQ multiplex PCR assay. A mixture of 60 forward primers for TCR Vbeta segments and 13 reverse primers for TCR Jbeta segments was used in the multiplex PCR. Amplification of the CDR3 region of rearranged TCR beta genes was performed with a multiplex PCR assay on genomic DNA. The amplified TCR beta libraries were sequenced on the Illumina HiSeq System as 87-base-pair reads. Turning to the authors' computational methods: A later analysis tallied roughly 78 million unique TCR beta chains across the 666 repertoires, and about 10 million of those chains were shared by two or more donors. To remove PCR and sequencing errors, raw reads were error-corrected and collapsed into unique sequences using a nearest-neighbor algorithm that merged closely related sequences. V, D and J gene segments were assigned by aligning CDR3 sequences to IMGT reference sequences. For a sequence to be retained, a match of at least six nucleotides was required to both a V gene segment and a J gene segment. A rearrangement was called productive if the CDR3 had no stop codons and remained in frame with V and J, and every other rearrangement was called non-productive. CDR3 was defined by IMGT convention, running from the second conserved V-encoded cysteine to the conserved J-encoded phenylalanine. The earlier analysis of 500 to 650 of the donors excluded any sequence lacking an unambiguous match to a single V gene segment. An earlier analysis of a few hundred of the donors called V segments functional above 56.7% productive rearrangements and segregating when the between-donor standard deviation exceeded 5%. A statistical classification framework was developed to diagnose cytomegalovirus status using the catalog of TCR beta chain sequences. In a later analysis, V and J genes were assigned by comparing TCR nucleotide sequences against IMGT/GENE-DB human TR gene sequences. A later analysis assigned CDR3 sequences and most-parsimonious VDJ recombination scenarios with the TCRdist pipeline. A later analysis defined each TCR beta chain by its CDR3 amino acid sequence plus V-gene family, and excluded reads lacking a unique V-gene family. As a way to deal with suspected cross-contamination and a sequencing artifact, a later analysis dropped approximately 570 nucleotide sequences that were highly shared and had low generation probability. For each public chain, a later analysis derived a clonal expansion index from normalized ranks of inferred template counts within each repertoire. A later analysis computed generation probabilities with a VDJ recombination model fitted to out-of-frame rearrangements, and checked the results against IGoR. In a later analysis, hypergeometric tests were used to score TCR-TCR, TCR-HLA and TCR-CMV co-occurrence, with a repertoire-size bias correction applied to TCR pairs. False discovery rates were estimated in a later analysis by permuting HLA or CMV assignments 20 times. In a later analysis, co-occurring TCRs were grouped with DBSCAN, and TCRdist sequence similarity was added when clustering was performed within HLA-allele-positive subsets. For co-occurrence clustering, repertoires with fewer than 30,000 or more than 120,000 public chains were excluded, along with several repertoires with anomalous nucleotide sharing. What TCRdb holds here is the immuneACCESS table cut down to in-frame rearrangements. Part of the clones is not present; checked against another copy, under half of the missing clones reflect an unresolved V gene, and the others are unexplained. The D gene and trimming were derived from the DNA, and the V and J assignments and clone size from that table. The table for this sample lists about 130,000 clones; roughly 80% of them were counted only once. The ten largest clones add up to roughly 4% of the sample.

This clone was observed at least ten times. Its antigen specificity is not known. Base qualities are not provided; no much larger clone lies one nucleotide away. Rearrangement joined TRBV6-6 to TRBJ2-2; 7 bases in the junction line up with TRBD2. Sequencing was done on a sample of PBMCs. The TCR comes from a man between 18 and 35 years old in good health and CMV-seropositive. The CDR3 reads CASSSGGTTGELFF. The DNA sequence follows: TGTGCCAGCAGTTCGGGGGGTACCACCGGGGAGCTGTTTTTT.